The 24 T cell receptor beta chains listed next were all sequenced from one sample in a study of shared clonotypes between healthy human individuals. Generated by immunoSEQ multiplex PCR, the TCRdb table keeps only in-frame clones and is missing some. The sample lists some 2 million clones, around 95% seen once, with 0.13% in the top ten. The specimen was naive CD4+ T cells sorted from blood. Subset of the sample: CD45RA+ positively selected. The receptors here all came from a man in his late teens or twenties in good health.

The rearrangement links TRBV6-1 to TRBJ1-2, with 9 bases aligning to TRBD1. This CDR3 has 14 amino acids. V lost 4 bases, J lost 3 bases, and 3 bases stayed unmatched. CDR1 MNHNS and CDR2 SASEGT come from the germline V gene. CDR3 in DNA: TGTGCCAGCAGTGCGGGGACAGGGTACTATGGCTACACCTTC. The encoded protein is CASSAGTGYYGYTF.

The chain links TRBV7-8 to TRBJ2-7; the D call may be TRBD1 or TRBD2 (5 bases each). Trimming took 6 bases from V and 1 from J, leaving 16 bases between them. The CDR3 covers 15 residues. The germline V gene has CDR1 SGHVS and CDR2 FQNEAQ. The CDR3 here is CASRPRTGPSYEQYF. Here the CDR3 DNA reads TGTGCCAGCAGGCCTCGAACGGGACCTTCCTACGAGCAGTACTTC.

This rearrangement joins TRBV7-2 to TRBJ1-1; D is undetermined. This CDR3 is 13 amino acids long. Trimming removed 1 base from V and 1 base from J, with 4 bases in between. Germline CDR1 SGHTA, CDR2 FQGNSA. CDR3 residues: CASSLEKNTEAFF. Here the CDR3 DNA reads TGTGCCAGCAGCTTAGAGAAGAACACTGAAGCTTTCTTT.

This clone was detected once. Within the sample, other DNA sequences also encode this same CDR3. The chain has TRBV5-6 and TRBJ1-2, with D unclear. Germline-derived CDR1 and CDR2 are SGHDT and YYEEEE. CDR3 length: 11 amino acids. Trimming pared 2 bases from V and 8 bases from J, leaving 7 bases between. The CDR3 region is CASSLQGGYTF. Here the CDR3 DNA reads TGTGCCAGCAGCTTACAAGGGGGCTACACCTTC.

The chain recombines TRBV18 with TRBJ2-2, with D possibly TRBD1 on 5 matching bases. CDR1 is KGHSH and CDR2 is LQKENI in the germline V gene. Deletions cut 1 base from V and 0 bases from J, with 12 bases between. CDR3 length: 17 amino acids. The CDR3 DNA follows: TGTGCCAGCTCACCACGAGGCACAGGAACGAACACCGGGGAGCTGTTTTTT. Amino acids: CASSPRGTGTNTGELFF.

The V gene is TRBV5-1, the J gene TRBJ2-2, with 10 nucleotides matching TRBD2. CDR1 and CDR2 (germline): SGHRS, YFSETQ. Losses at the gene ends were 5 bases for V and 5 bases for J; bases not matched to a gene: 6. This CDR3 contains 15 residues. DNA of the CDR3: TGCGCCAGCAGTAGTCCAGCGGGAGGGACCGGGGAGCTGTTTTTT. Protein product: CASSSPAGGTGELFF.

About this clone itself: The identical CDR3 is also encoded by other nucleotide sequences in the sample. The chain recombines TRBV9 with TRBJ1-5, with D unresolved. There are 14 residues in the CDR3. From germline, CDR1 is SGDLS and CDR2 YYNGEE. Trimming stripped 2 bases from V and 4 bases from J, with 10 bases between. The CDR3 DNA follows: TGTGCCAGCAGCGTTGGACCGAGAAATCAGCCCCAGCATTTT. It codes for CASSVGPRNQPQHF.

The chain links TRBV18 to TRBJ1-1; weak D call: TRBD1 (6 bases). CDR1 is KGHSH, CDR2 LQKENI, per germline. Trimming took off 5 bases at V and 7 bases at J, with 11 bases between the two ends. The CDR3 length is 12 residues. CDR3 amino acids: CASSSGTNEAFF. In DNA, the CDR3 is TGTGCCAGCTCATCGGGGACAAATGAAGCTTTCTTT.

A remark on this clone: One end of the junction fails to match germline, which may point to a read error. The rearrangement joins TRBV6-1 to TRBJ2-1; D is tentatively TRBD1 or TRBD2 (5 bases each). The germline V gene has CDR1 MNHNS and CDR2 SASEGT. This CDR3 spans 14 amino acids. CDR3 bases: TGTGCCATCAGTGAGCTGGGGGCCTACAATGAGCAGTTCTTC. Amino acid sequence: CAISELGAYNEQFF.

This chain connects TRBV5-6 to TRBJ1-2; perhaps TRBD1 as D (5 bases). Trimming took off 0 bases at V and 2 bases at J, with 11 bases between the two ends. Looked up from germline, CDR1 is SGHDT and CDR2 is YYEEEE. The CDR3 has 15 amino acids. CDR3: CASSLAARGNYGYTF. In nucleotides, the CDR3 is TGTGCCAGCAGCTTGGCCGCCCGGGGGAACTATGGCTACACCTTC.

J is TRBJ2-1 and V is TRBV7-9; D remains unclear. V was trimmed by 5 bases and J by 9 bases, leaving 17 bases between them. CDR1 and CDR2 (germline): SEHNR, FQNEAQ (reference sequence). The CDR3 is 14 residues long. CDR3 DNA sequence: TGTGCCAGCAGCCCGAAGTCGAGAGAAAGTGAGCAGTTCTTC. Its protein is CASSPKSRESEQFF.

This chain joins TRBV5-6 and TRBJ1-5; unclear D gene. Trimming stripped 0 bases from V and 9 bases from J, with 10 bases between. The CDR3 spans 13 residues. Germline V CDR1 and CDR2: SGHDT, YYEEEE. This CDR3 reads CASSLGPSGPQHF. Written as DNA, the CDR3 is TGTGCCAGCAGCTTGGGTCCTTCGGGGCCCCAGCATTTT.

CDR3: CASSAAGTEITDTQYF. In DNA form, the CDR3 reads TGTGCCAGCAGCGCTGCCGGGACGGAGATCACAGATACGCAGTATTTT. The chain is built from TRBV4-2 and TRBJ2-3; the D call may be TRBD1 or TRBD2 (5 bases each). With 5 bases removed from V and 2 bases from J, the gap between germline ends came to 17 bases. The CDR3 length is 16 residues. CDR1 LGHNA and CDR2 YNFKEQ come from the germline V gene.

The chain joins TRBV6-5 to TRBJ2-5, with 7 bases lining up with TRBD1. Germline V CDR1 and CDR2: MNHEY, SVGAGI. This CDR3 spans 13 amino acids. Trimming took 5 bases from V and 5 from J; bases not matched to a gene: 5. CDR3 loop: CASSEGAGETQYF. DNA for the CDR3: TGTGCCAGCAGTGAGGGGGCGGGTGAGACCCAGTACTTC.

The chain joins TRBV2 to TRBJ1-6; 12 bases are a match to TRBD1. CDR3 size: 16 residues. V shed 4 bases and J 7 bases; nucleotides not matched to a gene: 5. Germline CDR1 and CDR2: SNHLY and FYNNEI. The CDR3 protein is CASSGGQGAQNSPLHF. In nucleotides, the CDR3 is TGTGCCAGCAGTGGGGGACAGGGGGCGCAGAATTCACCCCTCCACTTT.

The CDR3: CASSETSGARQYF. Here the CDR3 DNA reads TGTGCCAGCAGTGAAACTAGCGGGGCCCGGCAGTATTTT. J is TRBJ2-3 and V is TRBV6-4; TRBD2 agrees at 10 bases. CDR1 and CDR2 from the germline V gene are MRHNA and SNTAGT. Unmatched junction bases numbered 5, after V lost 3 bases and J lost 11 bases. The CDR3 has 13 residues.

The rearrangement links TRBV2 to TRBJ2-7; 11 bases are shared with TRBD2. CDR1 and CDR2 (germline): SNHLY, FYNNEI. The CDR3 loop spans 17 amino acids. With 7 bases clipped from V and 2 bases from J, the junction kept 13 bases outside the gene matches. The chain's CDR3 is CASKQGLAASTTYEQYF. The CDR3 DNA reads TGTGCCAGCAAACAGGGACTAGCGGCATCCACAACCTACGAGCAGTACTTC. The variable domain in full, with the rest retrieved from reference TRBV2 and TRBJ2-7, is EPEVTQTPSHQVTQMGQEVILRCVPISNHLYFYWYRQILGQKVEFLVSFYNNEISEKSEIFDDQFSVERPDGSNFTLKIRSTKLEDSAMYFCASKQGLAASTTYEQYFGPGTRLTVT.

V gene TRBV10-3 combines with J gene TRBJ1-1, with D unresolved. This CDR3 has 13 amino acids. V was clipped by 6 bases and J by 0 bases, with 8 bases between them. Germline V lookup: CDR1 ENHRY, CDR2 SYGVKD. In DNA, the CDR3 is TGTGCCATCAGCCTGGACCTGAACACTGAAGCTTTCTTT. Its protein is CAISLDLNTEAFF.

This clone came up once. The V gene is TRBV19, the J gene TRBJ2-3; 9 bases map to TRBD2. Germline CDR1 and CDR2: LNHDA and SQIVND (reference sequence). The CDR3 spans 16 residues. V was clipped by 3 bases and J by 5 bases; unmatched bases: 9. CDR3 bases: TGTGCCAGTAGTATTTATGGCGGGAGGGCCCAAGATACGCAGTATTTT. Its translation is CASSIYGGRAQDTQYF.

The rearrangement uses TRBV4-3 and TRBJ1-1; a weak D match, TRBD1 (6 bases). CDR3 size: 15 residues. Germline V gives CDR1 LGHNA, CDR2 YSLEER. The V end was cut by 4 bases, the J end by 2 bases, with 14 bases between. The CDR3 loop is CASSRGGRDNTEAFF. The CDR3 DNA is TGCGCCAGCAGCCGCGGGGGGCGCGACAACACTGAAGCTTTCTTT.

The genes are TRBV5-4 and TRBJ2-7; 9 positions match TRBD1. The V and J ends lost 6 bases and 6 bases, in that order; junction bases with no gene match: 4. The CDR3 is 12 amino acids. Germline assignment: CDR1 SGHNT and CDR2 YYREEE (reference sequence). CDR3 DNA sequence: TGTGCCAGCACCGCGACAGGGGGCGAGCAGTACTTC. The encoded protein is CASTATGGEQYF.

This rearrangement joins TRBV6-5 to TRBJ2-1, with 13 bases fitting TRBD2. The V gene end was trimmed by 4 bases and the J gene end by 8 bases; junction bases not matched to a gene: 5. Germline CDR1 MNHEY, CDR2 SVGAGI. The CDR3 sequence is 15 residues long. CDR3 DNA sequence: TGTGCCAGCAGTTTGGGGACTAGCGGGATCTATGAGCAGTTCTTC. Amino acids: CASSLGTSGIYEQFF.

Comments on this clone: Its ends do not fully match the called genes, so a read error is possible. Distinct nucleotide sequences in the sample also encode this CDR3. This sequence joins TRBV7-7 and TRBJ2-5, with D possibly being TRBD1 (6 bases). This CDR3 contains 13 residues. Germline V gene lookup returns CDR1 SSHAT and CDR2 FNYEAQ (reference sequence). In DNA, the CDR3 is TGTGCTAGCAGCTTAGGACAGCAAGAGACCCAGTACTTC. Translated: CASSLGQQETQYF. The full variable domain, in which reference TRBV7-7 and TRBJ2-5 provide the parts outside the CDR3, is GAGVSQSPRYKVTKRGQDVTLRCDPISSHATLYWYQQALGQGPEFLTYFNYEAQPDKSGLPSDRFSAERPEGSISTLTIQRTEQRDSAMYRCASSLGQQETQYFGPGTRLLVL.

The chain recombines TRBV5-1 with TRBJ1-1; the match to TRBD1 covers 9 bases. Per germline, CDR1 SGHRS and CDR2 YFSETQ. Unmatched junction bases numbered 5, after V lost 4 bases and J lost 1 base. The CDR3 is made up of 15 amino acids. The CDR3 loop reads CASSKTGGANTEAFF. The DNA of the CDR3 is TGCGCCAGCAGCAAGACAGGGGGGGCGAACACTGAAGCTTTCTTT. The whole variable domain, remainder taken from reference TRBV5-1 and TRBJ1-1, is KAGVTQTPRYLIKTRGQQVTLSCSPISGHRSVSWYQQTPGQGLQFLFEYFSETQRNKGNFPGRFSGRQFSNSRSEMNVSTLELGDSALYLCASSKTGGANTEAFFGQGTRLTVV.